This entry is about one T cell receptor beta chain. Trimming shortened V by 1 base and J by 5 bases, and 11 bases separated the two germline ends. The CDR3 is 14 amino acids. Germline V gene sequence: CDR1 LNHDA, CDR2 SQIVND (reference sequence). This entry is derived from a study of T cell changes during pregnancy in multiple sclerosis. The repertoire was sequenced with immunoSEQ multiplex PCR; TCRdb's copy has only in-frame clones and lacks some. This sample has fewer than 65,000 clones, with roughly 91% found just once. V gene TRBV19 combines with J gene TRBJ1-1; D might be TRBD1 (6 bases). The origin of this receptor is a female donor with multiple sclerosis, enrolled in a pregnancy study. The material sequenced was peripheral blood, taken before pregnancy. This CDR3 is CASSIGQGRTEAFF. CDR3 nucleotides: TGTGCCAGTAGTATAGGGCAGGGGCGGACTGAAGCTTTCTTT.